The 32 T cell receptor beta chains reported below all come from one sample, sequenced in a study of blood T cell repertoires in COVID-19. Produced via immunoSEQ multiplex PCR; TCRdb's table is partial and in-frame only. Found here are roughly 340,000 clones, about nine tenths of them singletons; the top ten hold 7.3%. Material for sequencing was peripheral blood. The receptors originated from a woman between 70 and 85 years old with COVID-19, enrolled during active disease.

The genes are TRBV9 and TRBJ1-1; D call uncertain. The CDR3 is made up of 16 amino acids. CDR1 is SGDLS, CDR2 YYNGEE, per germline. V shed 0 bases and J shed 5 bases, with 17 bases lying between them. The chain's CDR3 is CASSVGEGGIDTEAFF. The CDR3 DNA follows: TGTGCCAGCAGCGTAGGGGAGGGAGGGATTGATACTGAAGCTTTCTTT. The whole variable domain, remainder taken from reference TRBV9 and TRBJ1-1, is DSGVTQTPKHLITATGQRVTLRCSPRSGDLSVYWYQQSLDQGLQFLIQYYNGEERAKGNILERFSAQQFPDLHSELNLSSLELGDSALYFCASSVGEGGIDTEAFFGQGTRLTVV.

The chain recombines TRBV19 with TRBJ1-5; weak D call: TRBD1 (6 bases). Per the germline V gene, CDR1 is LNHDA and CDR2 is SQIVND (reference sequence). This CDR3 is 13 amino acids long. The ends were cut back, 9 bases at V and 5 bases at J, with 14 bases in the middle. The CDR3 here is CASKRQAHQPQHF. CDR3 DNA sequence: TGTGCCAGCAAACGACAGGCTCATCAGCCCCAGCATTTT.

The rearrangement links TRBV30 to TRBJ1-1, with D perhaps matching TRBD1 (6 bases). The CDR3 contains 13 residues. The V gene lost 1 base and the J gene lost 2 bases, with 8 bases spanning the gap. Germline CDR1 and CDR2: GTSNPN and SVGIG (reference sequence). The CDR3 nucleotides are TGTGCCTGGAGTGCGGACAGTAACACTGAAGCTTTCTTT. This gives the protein CAWSADSNTEAFF. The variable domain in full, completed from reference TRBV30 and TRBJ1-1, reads SQTIHQWPATLVQPVGSPLSLECTVEGTSNPNLYWYRQAAGRGLQLLFYSVGIGQISSEVPQNLSASRPQDRQFILSSKKLLLSDSGFYLCAWSADSNTEAFFGQGTRLTVV.

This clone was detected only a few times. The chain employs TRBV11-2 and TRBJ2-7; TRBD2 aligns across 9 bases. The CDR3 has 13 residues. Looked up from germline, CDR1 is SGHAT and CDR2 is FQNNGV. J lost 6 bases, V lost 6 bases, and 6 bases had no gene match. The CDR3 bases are TGTGCCAGCAGACCAAGCGGGGGGCGCGAGCAGTACTTC. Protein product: CASRPSGGREQYF. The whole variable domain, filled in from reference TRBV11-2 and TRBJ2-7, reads EAGVAQSPRYKIIEKRQSVAFWCNPISGHATLYWYQQILGQGPKLLIQFQNNGVVDDSQLPKDRFSAERLKGVDSTLKIQPAKLEDSAVYLCASRPSGGREQYFGPGTRLTVT.

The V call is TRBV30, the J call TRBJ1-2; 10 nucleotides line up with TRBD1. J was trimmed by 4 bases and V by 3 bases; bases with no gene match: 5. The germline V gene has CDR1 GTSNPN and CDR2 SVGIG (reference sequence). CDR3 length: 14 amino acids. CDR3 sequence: CAWRETGGRYGYTF. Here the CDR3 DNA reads TGTGCCTGGAGAGAGACAGGGGGCCGCTATGGCTACACCTTC.

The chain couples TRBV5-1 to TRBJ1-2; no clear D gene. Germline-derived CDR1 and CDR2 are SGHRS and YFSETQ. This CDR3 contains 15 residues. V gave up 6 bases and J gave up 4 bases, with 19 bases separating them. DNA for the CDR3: TGCGCCAGCACCCCCGGTGGAGGGTCCCTCTATGGCTACACCTTC. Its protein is CASTPGGGSLYGYTF.

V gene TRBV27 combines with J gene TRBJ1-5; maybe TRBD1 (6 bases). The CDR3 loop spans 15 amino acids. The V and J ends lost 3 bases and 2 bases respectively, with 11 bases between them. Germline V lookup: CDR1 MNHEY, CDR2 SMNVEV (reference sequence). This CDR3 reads CASSFQGKGNQPQHF. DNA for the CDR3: TGTGCCAGCAGTTTCCAGGGGAAGGGCAATCAGCCCCAGCATTTT.

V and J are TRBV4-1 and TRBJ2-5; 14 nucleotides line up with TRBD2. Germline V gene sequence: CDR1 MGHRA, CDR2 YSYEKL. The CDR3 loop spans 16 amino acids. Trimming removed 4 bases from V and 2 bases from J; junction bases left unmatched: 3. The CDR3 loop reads CASSPWTSGGQETQYF. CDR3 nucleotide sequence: TGCGCCAGCAGCCCCTGGACTAGCGGGGGGCAAGAGACCCAGTACTTC.

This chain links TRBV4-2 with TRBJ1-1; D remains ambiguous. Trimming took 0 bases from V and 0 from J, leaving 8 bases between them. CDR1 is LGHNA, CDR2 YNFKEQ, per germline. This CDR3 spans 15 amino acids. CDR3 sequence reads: CASSQDWTLNTEAFF. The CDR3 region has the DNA TGTGCCAGCAGCCAAGATTGGACTTTGAACACTGAAGCTTTCTTT.

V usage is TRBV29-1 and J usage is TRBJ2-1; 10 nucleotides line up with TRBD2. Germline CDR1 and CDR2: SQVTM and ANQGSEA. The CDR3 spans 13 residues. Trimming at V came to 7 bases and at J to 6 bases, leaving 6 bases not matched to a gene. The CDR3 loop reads CSAERLAGNEQFF. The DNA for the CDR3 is TGCAGCGCCGAGCGACTAGCGGGCAATGAGCAGTTCTTC.

The CDR3, as DNA: TGTGCCAGCAGTTTATGGGGACTAGCGGGGACCACAGATACGCAGTATTTT. Its protein is CASSLWGLAGTTDTQYF. The chain couples TRBV27 to TRBJ2-3; 13 bases line up with TRBD2. The V gene's germline CDR1 is MNHEY and CDR2 SMNVEV (reference sequence). CDR3 length: 17 residues. J lost 2 bases, V lost 1 base, and 3 bases had no gene match.

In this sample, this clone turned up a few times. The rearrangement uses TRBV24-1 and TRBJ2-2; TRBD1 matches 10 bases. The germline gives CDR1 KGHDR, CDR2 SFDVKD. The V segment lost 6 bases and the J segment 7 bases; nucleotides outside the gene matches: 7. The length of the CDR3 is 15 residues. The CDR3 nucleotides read TGTGCCACCAGTCTAGGACAGGGGGATGTCGGGGAGCTGTTTTTT. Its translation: CATSLGQGDVGELFF.

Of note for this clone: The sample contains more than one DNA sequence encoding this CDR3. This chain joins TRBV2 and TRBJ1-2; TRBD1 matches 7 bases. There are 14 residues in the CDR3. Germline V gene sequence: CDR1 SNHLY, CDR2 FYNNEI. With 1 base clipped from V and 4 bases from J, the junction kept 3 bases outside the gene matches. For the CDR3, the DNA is TGTGCCAGCAGTGAAGACAGGGGATTCTATGGCTACACCTTC. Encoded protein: CASSEDRGFYGYTF.

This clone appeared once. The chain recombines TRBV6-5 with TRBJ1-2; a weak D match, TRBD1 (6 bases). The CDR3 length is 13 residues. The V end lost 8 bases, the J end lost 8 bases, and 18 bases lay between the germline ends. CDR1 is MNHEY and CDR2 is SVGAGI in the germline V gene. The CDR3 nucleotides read TGTGCCAGCGGAACCCAGGGGCCGGGAGGCTACACCTTC. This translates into CASGTQGPGGYTF.

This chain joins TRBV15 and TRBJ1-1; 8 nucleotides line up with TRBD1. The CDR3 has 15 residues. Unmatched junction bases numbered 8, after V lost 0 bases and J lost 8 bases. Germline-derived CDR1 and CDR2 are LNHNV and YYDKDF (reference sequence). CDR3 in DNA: TGTGCCACCAGCAGAGAACGGACAGGGCAGGCGGAAGCTTTCTTT. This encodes CATSRERTGQAEAFF. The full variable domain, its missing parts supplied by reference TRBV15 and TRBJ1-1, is DAMVIQNPRYQVTQFGKPVTLSCSQTLNHNVMYWYQQKSSQAPKLLFHYYDKDFNNEADTPDNFQSRRPNTSFCFLDIRSPGLGDTAMYLCATSRERTGQAEAFFGQGTRLTVV.

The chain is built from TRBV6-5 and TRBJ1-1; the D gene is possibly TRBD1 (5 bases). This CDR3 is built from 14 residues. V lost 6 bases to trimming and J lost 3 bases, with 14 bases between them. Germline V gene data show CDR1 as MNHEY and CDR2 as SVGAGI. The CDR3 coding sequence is TGTGCCAGCAGACTATCAGGGCTACACACTGAAGCTTTCTTT. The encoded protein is CASRLSGLHTEAFF.

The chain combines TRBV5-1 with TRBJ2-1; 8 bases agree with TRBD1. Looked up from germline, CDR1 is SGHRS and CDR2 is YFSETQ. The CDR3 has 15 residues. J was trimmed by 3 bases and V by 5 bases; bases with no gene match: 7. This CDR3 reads CASRPRTGNYNEQFF. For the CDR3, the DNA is TGCGCCAGCAGACCCCGGACAGGGAACTACAATGAGCAGTTCTTC. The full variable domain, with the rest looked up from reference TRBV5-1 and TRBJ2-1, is KAGVTQTPRYLIKTRGQQVTLSCSPISGHRSVSWYQQTPGQGLQFLFEYFSETQRNKGNFPGRFSGRQFSNSRSEMNVSTLELGDSALYLCASRPRTGNYNEQFFGPGTRLTVL.

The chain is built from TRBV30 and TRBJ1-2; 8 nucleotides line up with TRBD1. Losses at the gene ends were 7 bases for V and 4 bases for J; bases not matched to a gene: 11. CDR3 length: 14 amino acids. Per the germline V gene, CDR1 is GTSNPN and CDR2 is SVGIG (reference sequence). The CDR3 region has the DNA TGTGCCTCACACCGGACAGGGAAGACCTATGGCTACACCTTC. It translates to CASHRTGKTYGYTF. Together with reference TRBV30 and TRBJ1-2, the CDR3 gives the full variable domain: SQTIHQWPATLVQPVGSPLSLECTVEGTSNPNLYWYRQAAGRGLQLLFYSVGIGQISSEVPQNLSASRPQDRQFILSSKKLLLSDSGFYLCASHRTGKTYGYTFGSGTRLTVV.

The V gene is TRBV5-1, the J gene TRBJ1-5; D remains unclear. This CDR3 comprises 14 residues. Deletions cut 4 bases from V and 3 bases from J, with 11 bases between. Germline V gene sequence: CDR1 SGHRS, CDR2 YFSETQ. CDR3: CASSPGWANQPQHF. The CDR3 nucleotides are TGCGCCAGCAGCCCGGGATGGGCCAATCAGCCCCAGCATTTT.

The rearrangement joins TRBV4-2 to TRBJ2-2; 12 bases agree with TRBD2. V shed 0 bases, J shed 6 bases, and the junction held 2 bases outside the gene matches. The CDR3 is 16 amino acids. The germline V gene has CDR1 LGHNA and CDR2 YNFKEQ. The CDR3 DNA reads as TGTGCCAGCAGCCAAGATACTAGCGGGGGGTCCGGGGAGCTGTTTTTT. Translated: CASSQDTSGGSGELFF.

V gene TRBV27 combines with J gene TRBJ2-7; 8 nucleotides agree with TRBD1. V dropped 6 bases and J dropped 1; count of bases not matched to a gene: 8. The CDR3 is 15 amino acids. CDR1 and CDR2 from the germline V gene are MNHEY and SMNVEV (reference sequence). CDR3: CASSRQGIGSYEQYF. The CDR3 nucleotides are TGTGCCAGCAGCAGACAGGGGATCGGTTCCTACGAGCAGTACTTC.

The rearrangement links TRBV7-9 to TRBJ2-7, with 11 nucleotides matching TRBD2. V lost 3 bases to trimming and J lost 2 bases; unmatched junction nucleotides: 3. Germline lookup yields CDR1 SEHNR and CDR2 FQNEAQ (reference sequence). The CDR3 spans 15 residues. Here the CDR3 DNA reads TGTGCCAGCAGCTTGACTAGCGGGGTGGCCTACGAGCAGTACTTC. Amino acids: CASSLTSGVAYEQYF.

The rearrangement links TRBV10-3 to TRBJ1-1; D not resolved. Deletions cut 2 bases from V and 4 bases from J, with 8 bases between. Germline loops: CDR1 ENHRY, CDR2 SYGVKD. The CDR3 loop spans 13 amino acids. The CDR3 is CAISEGVGTEAFF. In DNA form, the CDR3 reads TGTGCCATCAGTGAGGGAGTGGGCACTGAAGCTTTCTTT.

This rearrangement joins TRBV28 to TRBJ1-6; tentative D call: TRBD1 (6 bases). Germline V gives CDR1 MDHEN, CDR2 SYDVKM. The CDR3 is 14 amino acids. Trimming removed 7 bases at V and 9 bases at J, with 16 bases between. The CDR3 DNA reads TGTGCCAGCAAGGTAGGGGACAACCTTTCACCCCTCCACTTT. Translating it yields CASKVGDNLSPLHF.

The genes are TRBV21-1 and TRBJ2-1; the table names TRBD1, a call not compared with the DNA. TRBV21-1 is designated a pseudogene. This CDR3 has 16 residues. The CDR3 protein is CASSKVRDRVNNEQFF. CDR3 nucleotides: TGTGCCAGCAGCAAAGTAAGGGACAGGGTGAACAATGAGCAGTTCTTC.

For the CDR3, the DNA is TGTGCCAGCAGGGCTCCCTACAGGGTCCATGAGCAGTTCTTC. Translation: CASRAPYRVHEQFF. This chain uses TRBV9 with TRBJ2-1, with a possible D match to TRBD1 (6 bases). The V end lost 5 bases, the J end lost 8 bases, and 17 bases lay between the germline ends. This CDR3 has 14 amino acids. Germline V lookup: CDR1 SGDLS, CDR2 YYNGEE.

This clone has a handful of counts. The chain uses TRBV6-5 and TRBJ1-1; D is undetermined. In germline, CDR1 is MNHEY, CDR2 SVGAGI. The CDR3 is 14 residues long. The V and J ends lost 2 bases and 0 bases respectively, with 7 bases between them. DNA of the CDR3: TGTGCCAGCAGTTACGGCCCCTTGAACACTGAAGCTTTCTTT. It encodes CASSYGPLNTEAFF.

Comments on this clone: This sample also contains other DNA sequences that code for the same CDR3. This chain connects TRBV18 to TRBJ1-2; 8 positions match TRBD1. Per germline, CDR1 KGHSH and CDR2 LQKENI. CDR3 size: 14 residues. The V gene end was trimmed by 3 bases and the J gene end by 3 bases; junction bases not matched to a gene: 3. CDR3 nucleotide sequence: TGTGCCAGCTCACCCCAGGGGGCAGACTATGGCTACACCTTC. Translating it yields CASSPQGADYGYTF.

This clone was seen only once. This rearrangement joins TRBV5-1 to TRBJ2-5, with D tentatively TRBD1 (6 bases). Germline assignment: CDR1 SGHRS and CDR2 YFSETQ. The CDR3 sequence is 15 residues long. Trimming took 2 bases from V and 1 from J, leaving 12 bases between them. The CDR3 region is CASSFNPTGQETQYF. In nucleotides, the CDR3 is TGCGCCAGCAGCTTTAACCCGACAGGCCAAGAGACCCAGTACTTC.

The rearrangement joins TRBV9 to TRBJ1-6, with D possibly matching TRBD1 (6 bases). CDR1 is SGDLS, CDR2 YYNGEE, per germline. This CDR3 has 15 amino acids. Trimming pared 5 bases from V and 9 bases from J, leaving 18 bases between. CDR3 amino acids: CASSNGDIRRSPLHF. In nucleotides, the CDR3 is TGTGCCAGCAGTAACGGGGACATTCGTCGTTCACCCCTCCACTTT.

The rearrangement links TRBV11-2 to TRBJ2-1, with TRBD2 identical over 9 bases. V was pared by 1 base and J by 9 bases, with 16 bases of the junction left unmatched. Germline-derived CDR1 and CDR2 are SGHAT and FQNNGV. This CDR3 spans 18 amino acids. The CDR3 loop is CASSLVGVTVSGGGEQFF. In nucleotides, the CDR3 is TGTGCCAGCAGCTTAGTAGGGGTTACGGTTAGCGGGGGTGGTGAGCAGTTCTTC. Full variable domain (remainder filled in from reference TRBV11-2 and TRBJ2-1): EAGVAQSPRYKIIEKRQSVAFWCNPISGHATLYWYQQILGQGPKLLIQFQNNGVVDDSQLPKDRFSAERLKGVDSTLKIQPAKLEDSAVYLCASSLVGVTVSGGGEQFFGPGTRLTVL.

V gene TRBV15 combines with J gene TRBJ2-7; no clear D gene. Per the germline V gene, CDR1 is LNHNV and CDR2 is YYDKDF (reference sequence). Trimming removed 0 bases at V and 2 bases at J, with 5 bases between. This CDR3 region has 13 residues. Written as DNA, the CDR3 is TGTGCCACCAGCAGAGATGCGGCCTACGAGCAGTACTTC. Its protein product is CATSRDAAYEQYF.